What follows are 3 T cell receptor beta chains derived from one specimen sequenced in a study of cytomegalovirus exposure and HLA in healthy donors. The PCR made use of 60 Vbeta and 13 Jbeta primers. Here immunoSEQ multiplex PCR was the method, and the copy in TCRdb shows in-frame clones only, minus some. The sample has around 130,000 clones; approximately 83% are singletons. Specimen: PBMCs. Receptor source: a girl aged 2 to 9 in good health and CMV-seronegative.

In nucleotides, the CDR3 is TGTGCCAGCAGCGAGAGAGGGGGGAGGGGCACAGATACGCAGTATTTT. It yields the protein CASSERGGRGTDTQYF. V gene TRBV9 combines with J gene TRBJ2-3, with D possibly being TRBD2 (7 bases). The CDR3 runs to 16 residues. CDR1 is SGDLS and CDR2 is YYNGEE in the germline V gene. The V end was cut by 3 bases, the J end by 1 base, with 15 bases between. Combining the CDR3 with reference TRBV9 and TRBJ2-3 gives the whole variable domain DSGVTQTPKHLITATGQRVTLRCSPRSGDLSVYWYQQSLDQGLQFLIQYYNGEERAKGNILERFSAQQFPDLHSELNLSSLELGDSALYFCASSERGGRGTDTQYFGPGTRLTVL.

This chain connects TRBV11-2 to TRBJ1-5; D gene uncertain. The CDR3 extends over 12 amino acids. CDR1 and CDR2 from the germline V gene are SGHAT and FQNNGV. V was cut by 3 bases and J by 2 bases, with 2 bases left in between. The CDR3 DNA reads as TGTGCCAGCAGCTTCGGCAATCAGCCCCAGCATTTT. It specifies CASSFGNQPQHF.

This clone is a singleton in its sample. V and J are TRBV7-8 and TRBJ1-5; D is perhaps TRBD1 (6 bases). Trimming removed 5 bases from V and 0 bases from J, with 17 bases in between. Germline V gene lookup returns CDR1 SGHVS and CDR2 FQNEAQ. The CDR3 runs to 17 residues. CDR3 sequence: CASSPTGTRYSNQPQHF. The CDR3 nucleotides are TGTGCCAGCAGCCCCACCGGGACAAGATATAGCAATCAGCCCCAGCATTTT.